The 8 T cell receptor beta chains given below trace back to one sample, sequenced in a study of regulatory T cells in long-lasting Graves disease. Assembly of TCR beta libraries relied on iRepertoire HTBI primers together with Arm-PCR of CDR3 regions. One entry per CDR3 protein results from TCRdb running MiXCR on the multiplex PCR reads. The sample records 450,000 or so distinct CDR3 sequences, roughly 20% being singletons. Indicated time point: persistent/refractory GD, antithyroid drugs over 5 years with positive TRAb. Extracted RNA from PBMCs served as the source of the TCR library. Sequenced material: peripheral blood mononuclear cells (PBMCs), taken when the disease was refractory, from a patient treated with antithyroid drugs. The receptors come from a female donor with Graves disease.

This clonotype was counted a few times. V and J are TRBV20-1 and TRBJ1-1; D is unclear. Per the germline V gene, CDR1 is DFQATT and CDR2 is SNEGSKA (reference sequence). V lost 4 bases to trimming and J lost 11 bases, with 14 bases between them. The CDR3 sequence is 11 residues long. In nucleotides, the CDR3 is TGCAGTGCTATTCCTCTTGCCTTGGCTTTCTTT. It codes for CSAIPLALAFF.

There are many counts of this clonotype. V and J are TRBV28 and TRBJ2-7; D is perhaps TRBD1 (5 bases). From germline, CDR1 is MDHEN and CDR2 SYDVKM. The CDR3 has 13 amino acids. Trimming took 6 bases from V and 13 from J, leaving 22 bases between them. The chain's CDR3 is CASSHPNKRQTYF. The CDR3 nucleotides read TGTGCCAGCAGCCACCCCAATAAGAGACAGACTTACTTC. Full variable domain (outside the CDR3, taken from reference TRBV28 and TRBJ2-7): DVKVTQSSRYLVKRTGEKVFLECVQDMDHENMFWYRQDPGLGLRLIYFSYDVKMKEKGDIPEGYSVSREKKERFSLILESASTNQTSMYLCASSHPNKRQTYFGPGTRLTVT.

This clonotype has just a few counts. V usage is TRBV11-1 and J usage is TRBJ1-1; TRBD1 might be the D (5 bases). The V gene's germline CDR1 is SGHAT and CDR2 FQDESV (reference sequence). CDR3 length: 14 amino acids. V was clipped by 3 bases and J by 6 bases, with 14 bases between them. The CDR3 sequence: CASSLGEWGAEAFF. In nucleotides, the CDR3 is TGTGCCAGCAGCTTGGGTGAGTGGGGCGCTGAAGCTTTCTTT.

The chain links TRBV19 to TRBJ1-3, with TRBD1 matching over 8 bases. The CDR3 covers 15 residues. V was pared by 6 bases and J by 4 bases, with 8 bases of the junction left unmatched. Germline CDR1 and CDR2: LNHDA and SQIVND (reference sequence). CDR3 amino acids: CASSTGGTKGNTIYF. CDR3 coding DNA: TGTGCCAGTAGCACAGGGGGAACGAAAGGAAACACCATATATTTT.

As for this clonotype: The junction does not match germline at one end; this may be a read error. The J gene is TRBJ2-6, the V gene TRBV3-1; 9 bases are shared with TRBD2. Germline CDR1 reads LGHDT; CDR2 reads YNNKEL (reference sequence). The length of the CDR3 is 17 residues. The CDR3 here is CASSQDSGGSRANVLTF. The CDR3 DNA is TGTGCCAGCAGCCAAGATAGCGGGGGCTCTAGGGCCAACGTCCTGACTTTC.

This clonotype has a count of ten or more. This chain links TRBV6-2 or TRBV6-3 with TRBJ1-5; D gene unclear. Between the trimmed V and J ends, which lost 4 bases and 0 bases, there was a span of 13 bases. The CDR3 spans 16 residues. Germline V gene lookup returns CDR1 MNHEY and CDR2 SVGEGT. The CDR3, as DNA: TGTGCCAGCAGTTCTCGAACAGAATATAGCAATCAGCCCCAGCATTTT. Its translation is CASSSRTEYSNQPQHF.

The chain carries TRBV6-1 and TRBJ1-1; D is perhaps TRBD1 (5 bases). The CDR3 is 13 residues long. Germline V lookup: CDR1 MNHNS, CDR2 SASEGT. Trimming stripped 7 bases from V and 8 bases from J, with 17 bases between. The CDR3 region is CASTSLGPREAFF. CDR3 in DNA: TGTGCCAGCACCTCGTTGGGGCCCCGAGAAGCTTTCTTT.

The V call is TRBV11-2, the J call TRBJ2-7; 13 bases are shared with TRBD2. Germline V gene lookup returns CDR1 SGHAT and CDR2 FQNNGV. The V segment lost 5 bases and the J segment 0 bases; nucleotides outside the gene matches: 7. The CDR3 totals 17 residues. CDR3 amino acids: CASSVMTSGGSSYEQYF. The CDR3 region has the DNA TGTGCCAGCAGCGTAATGACTAGCGGGGGGAGCTCCTACGAGCAGTACTTC. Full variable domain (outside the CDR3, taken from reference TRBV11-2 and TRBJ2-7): EAGVAQSPRYKIIEKRQSVAFWCNPISGHATLYWYQQILGQGPKLLIQFQNNGVVDDSQLPKDRFSAERLKGVDSTLKIQPAKLEDSAVYLCASSVMTSGGSSYEQYFGPGTRLTVT.